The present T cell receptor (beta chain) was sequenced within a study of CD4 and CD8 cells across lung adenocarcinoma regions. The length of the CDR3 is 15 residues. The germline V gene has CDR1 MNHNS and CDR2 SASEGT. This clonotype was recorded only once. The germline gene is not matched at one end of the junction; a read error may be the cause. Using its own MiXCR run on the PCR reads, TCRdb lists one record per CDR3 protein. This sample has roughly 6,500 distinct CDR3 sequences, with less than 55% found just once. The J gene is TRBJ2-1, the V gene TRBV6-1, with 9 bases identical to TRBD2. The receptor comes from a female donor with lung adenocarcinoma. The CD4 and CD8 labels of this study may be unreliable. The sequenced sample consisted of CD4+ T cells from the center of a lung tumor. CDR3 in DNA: TGTGCCAGCAGCGCCGGGACTAGCTCCTACGGTGAGCTGTTTTTC. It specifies CASSAGTSSYGELFF.